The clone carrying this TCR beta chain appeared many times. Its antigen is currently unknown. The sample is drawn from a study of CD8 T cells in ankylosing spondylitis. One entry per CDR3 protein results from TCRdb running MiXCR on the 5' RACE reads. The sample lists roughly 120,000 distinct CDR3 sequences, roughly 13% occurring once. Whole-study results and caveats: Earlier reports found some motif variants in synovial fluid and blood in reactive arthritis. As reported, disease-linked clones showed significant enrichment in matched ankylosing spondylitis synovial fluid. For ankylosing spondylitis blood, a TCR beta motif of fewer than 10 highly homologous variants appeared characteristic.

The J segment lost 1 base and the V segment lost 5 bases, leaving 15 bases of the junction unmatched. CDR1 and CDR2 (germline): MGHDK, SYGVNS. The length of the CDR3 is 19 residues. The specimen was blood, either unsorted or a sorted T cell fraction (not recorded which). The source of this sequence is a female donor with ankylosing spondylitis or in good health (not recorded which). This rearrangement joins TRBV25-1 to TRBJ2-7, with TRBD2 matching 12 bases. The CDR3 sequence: CASSPSGGPTSGRSYEQYF. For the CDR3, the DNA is TGTGCCAGCAGTCCCTCGGGGGGGCCGACTAGCGGGAGATCCTACGAGCAGTACTTC.